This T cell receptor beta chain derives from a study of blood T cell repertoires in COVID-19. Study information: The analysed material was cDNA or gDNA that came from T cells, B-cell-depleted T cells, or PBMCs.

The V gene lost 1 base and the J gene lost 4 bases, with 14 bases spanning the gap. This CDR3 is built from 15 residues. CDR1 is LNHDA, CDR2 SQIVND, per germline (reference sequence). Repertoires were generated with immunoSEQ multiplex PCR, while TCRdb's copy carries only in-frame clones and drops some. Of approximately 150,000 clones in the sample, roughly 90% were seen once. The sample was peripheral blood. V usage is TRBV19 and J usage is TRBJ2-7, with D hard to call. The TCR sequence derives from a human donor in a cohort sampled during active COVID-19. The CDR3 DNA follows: TGTGCCAGTAGTATAGGTACCGGGTACGGGTACGAGCAGTACTTC. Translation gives CASSIGTGYGYEQYF.